Following are 10 T cell receptor beta chains from one sample sequenced in a study of blood T cell repertoires in COVID-19. Produced via immunoSEQ multiplex PCR; TCRdb's table is partial and in-frame only. The sample has roughly 98,000 clones; around 92% are singletons. The sample consisted of peripheral blood. All receptors derive from a woman in her sixties with active COVID-19.

Concerning this clone itself: This specimen includes other DNA sequences encoding the same CDR3. The rearrangement joins TRBV10-2 to TRBJ2-2; D might be TRBD2 (5 bases). Germline loops: CDR1 WSHSY, CDR2 SAAADI. CDR3 length equals 13 residues. Trimming removed 7 bases at V and 7 bases at J, with 13 bases between. This CDR3 is CASISPRGGELFF. CDR3 nucleotide sequence: TGCGCCAGCATTTCGCCCCGGGGCGGGGAGCTGTTTTTT.

Points on this clone: This sample also contains other DNA sequences that code for the same CDR3. The chain uses TRBV5-1 and TRBJ1-1; perhaps TRBD1 as D (5 bases). The length of the CDR3 is 15 residues. The germline V and J ends were trimmed by 0 bases and 5 bases, with 14 bases remaining between them. Germline CDR1 reads SGHRS; CDR2 reads YFSETQ. The chain's CDR3 is CASSLAGGGRTEAFF. Written as DNA, the CDR3 is TGCGCCAGCAGCTTGGCCGGTGGGGGGAGGACTGAAGCTTTCTTT. The full variable domain, rest sourced from reference TRBV5-1 and TRBJ1-1, is KAGVTQTPRYLIKTRGQQVTLSCSPISGHRSVSWYQQTPGQGLQFLFEYFSETQRNKGNFPGRFSGRQFSNSRSEMNVSTLELGDSALYLCASSLAGGGRTEAFFGQGTRLTVV.

This chain joins TRBV2 and TRBJ2-1; weak D call: TRBD2 (6 bases). CDR1 and CDR2 (germline): SNHLY, FYNNEI. The CDR3 runs 14 residues. Trimming removed 3 bases at V and 4 bases at J, with 10 bases between. CDR3 residues: CASSDVGGYNEQFF. The CDR3 nucleotides read TGTGCCAGCAGTGATGTCGGGGGATACAATGAGCAGTTCTTC.

J is TRBJ1-1 and V is TRBV7-2, with D unclear. Germline loops: CDR1 SGHTA, CDR2 FQGNSA. The V gene lost 5 bases and the J gene lost 6 bases, with 16 bases spanning the gap. This CDR3 contains 14 residues. The CDR3 DNA follows: TGTGCCAGCAGCCAGGACTTCGCTATCGCTGAAGCTTTCTTT. The encoded protein is CASSQDFAIAEAFF.

This clone has just one count. The rearrangement joins TRBV3-1 (or the pseudogene TRBV3-2) to TRBJ1-1, with 7 bases fitting TRBD1. Trimming took 4 bases from V and 3 from J; bases not matched to a gene: 8. Germline CDR1 LGHDT, CDR2 YNNKEL (reference sequence). There are 15 residues in the CDR3. As DNA, the CDR3 is TGTGCCAGCAGCCCCCGGGACAGTACCTACACTGAAGCTTTCTTT. This gives the protein CASSPRDSTYTEAFF.

V is TRBV6-6 and J is TRBJ2-1; 9 positions match TRBD1. Per the germline V gene, CDR1 is MNHNY and CDR2 is SVGAGI (reference sequence). The CDR3 sequence is 13 residues long. The CDR3 nucleotides are TGTGCAAACCGGGACAGGGCCACTCGTGAGCAGTTCTTC. Translated: CANRDRATREQFF.

This clone is judged medium-sized. This chain uses TRBV9 with TRBJ2-7; 10 positions agree with TRBD2. The ends lost 3 bases at V and 5 bases at J; junction bases unmatched: 5. Germline CDR1 and CDR2: SGDLS and YYNGEE. This CDR3 has 14 residues. The CDR3 spells CASSDPSGSDEQYF. The CDR3 nucleotides read TGTGCCAGCAGCGACCCTAGCGGGAGCGACGAGCAGTACTTC.

The V call is TRBV7-3, the J call TRBJ2-3; D remains unclear. V was shortened by 5 bases and J by 0 bases, with 12 bases between the two germline ends. The CDR3 sequence is 15 residues long. Germline loops: CDR1 SGHTA, CDR2 FQGTGA. In DNA, the CDR3 is TGTGCCAGCAGCCTCTTTCCCGGGAGCACAGATACGCAGTATTTT. Translating gives CASSLFPGSTDTQYF.

The J gene is TRBJ2-2, the V gene TRBV5-4, with 7 bases lining up with TRBD2. The V segment lost 7 bases and the J segment 7 bases; nucleotides outside the gene matches: 10. The CDR3 has 14 residues. Germline-derived CDR1 and CDR2 are SGHNT and YYREEE (reference sequence). CDR3 residues: CASEKGEGRGELFF. The CDR3 DNA reads as TGTGCCAGCGAAAAAGGGGAGGGGCGCGGGGAGCTGTTTTTT.

J is TRBJ2-3 and V is TRBV25-1, with 11 bases that match TRBD2. Germline CDR1 reads MGHDK; CDR2 reads SYGVNS. CDR3 length: 14 residues. The junction had 4 bases not matched to a gene; V was cut back by 6 bases and J by 5 bases. In nucleotides, the CDR3 is TGTGCCAGCAGACTAGCGGGGGTTGGAGATACGCAGTATTTT. Amino acid sequence: CASRLAGVGDTQYF.